This entry is about one T cell receptor (beta chain). Its specificity is not known. Primers: 60 Vbeta forward and 13 Jbeta reverse. Here immunoSEQ multiplex PCR was the method, and the copy in TCRdb shows in-frame clones only, minus some. This table has around 150,000 clones, 80% appearing once. The data were taken from a study of cytomegalovirus exposure and HLA in healthy donors. General study results and limits: Owing to their indistinguishability, certain V segments, notably TRBV6-2 and TRBV6-3, were excluded.

The CDR3 is made up of 14 amino acids. CDR1 is MNHEY and CDR2 is SVGAGI in the germline V gene. Trimming pared 0 bases from V and 0 bases from J, leaving 5 bases between. This receptor was identified in a middle-aged woman in good health and CMV-seronegative. The specimen was PBMCs. This rearrangement joins TRBV6-5 to TRBJ1-2; no firm D call. CDR3 sequence: CASSYSSANYGYTF. In nucleotides, the CDR3 is TGTGCCAGCAGTTACTCGAGTGCTAACTATGGCTACACCTTC.